This T cell receptor (beta chain) is drawn from a study of T cell responses to AZD1222 COVID-19 vaccine. A remark on this clone: The antigen is unknown.

TCRdb keeps only in-frame clones here, not all; method: immunoSEQ multiplex PCR. The table has 150,000 to 180,000 clones, 86% seen once. The CDR3 runs to 13 residues. CDR1 is MNHEY and CDR2 is SVGAGI in the germline V gene. V shed 2 bases and J shed 8 bases, with 9 bases lying between them. The study, taken as a whole, reports: Per reports, nearly half of all spike-specific TCRs target regions that are unmutated in variants.

This chain uses TRBV6-5 with TRBJ2-2; no clear D gene. The starting material was peripheral blood, obtained on day 0 of MenACWY control vaccination. The origin of this receptor is an adult in good health. The CDR3 sequence is CASSYTAAGELFF. The CDR3 DNA reads as TGTGCCAGCAGTTACACGGCGGCTGGGGAGCTGTTTTTT.